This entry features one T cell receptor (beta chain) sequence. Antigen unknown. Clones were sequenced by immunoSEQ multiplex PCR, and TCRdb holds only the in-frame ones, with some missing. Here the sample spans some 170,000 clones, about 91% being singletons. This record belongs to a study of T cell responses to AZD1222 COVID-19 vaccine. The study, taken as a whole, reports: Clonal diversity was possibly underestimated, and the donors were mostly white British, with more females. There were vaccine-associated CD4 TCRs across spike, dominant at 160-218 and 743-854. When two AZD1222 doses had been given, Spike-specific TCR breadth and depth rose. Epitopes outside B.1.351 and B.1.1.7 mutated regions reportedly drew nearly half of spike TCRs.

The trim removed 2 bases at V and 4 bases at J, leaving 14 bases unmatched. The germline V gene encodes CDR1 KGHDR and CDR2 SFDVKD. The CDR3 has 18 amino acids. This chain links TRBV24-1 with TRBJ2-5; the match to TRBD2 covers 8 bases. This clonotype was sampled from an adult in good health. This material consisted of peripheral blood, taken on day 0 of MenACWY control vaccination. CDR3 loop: CATSDSSPGGQWAETQYF. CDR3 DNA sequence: TGTGCCACCAGTGATTCCTCGCCGGGGGGGCAGTGGGCAGAGACCCAGTACTTC.